This T cell receptor (beta chain) came from a study of glioma-infiltrating T cells. Study-level points and caveats: Non-neoplastic patients had below-expected tissue-blood divergence, while all gliomas exceeded expectation. Only very few CDR3 sequences appeared in both tissue and blood.

CDR1 and CDR2 from the germline V gene are MGHDK and SYGVNS. This CDR3 is built from 18 residues. With regard to this clonotype: No antigen is known for it.

Using RNA template, CDR3s of TCR alpha and beta were amplified with iRepertoire arm-PCR. MiXCR, run by TCRdb on the multiplex PCR reads, gives a single entry per CDR3 protein. The sample consists of about 140,000 distinct CDR3 sequences, roughly two fifths of them appearing once. This sequence was found in a human donor with low-grade glioma or glioblastoma, undergoing nonglioma brain surgery, or in good health (not recorded which). Sequences were obtained from glioma tissue, nonneoplastic brain tissue, or PBMCs (not recorded which). The chain couples TRBV25-1 to TRBJ2-7, with D possibly matching TRBD1 (6 bases). The last part of the DNA fits TRBJ2-5 better; the J call may be wrong. CDR3 DNA sequence: TGTGCCAGCAGTGAATATACGGACAGCTCATCCCGGGAAGAGACCCAGTACTTC. It is translated as CASSEYTDSSSREETQYF.